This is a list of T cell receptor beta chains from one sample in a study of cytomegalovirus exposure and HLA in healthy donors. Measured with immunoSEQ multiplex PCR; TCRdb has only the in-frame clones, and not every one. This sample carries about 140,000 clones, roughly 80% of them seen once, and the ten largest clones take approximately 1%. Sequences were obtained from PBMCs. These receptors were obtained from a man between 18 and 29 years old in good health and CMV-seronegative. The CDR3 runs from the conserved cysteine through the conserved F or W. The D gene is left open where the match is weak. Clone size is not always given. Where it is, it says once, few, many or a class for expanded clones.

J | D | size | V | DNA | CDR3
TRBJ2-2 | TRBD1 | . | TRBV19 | TGTGCCAGTAGTCGGACAGGGCTCCCCACCGGGGAGCTGTTTTTT | CASSRTGLPTGELFF
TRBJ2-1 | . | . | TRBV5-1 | TGCGCCAGCAGCCCGACGGGGTACGAGCAGTTCTTC | CASSPTGYEQFF
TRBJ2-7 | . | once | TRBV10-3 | TGTGCCATCAGTGAGTCGAGGGATCTCGGGGAGCAGTACTTC | CAISESRDLGEQYF
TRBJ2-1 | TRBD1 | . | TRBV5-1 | TGCGCCAGCATCCCCGGGACAGCCTCCTACAATGAGCAGTTCTTC | CASIPGTASYNEQFF
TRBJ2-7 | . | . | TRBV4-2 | TGTGCCAGCAGCCACCGGACAGCGTCGTCCTACGAGCAGTACTTC | CASSHRTASSYEQYF
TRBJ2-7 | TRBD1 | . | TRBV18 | TGTGCCAGCTCACCCTTCGACAGGGGCGAGCAGTACTTC | CASSPFDRGEQYF
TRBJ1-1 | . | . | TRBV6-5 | TGTGCCAGTGGGGGGGGCTCTAGAGCTTTCTTT | CASGGGSRAFF
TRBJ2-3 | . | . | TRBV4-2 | TGTGCCAGCAGCCAAGACCCAGGAACCACAGATACGCAGTATTTT | CASSQDPGTTDTQYF
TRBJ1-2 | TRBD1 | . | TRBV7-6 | TGTGCCAGCAGCTGGGGGACAGGAGGGGGAACTAACTATGGCTACACCTTC | CASSWGTGGGTNYGYTF
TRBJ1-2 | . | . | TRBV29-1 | TGCAGCGTGAGACGGTCGATAGGGGCCAACTATGGCTACACCTTC | CSVRRSIGANYGYTF
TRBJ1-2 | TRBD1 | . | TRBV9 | TGTGCCAGCAGCGCCCTCCGGGACAGAGATAACTATGGCTACACCTTC | CASSALRDRDNYGYTF
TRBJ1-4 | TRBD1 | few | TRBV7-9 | TGTGCCAGCAGCCGGGACAGGGAGAAACTGTTTTTT | CASSRDREKLFF
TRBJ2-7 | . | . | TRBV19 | TGTGCCAGTAGTATAGAAGTAGGGGTCTACGAGCAGTACTTC | CASSIEVGVYEQYF
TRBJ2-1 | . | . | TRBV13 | TGTGCCAGCAGCTCAGGTTATAGCTCCTACAATGAGCAGTTCTTC | CASSSGYSSYNEQFF
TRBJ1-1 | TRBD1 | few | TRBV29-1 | TGCAGCGTTAGGGGGCCTGGTGAAGCTTTCTTT | CSVRGPGEAFF
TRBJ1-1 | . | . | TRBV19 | TGTGCCAGTAGTAAAAACCTGGTAGCCACTGAAGCTTTCTTT | CASSKNLVATEAFF
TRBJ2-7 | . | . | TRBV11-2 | TGTGCCAGCAGCTTGGCTGTCCCCTACGAGCAGTACTTC | CASSLAVPYEQYF
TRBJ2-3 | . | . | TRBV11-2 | TGTGCCAGCAGCTTGGTGACATCTAGCACGGATACGCAGTATTTT | CASSLVTSSTDTQYF
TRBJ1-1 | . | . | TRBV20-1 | TGCAGTGCTTGGACAGACACTGAAGCTTTCTTT | CSAWTDTEAFF
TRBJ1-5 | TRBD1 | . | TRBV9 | TGTGCCAGCAGCTTGGGACAGGACAATCAGCCCCAGCATTTT | CASSLGQDNQPQHF
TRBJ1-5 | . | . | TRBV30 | TGTGCCTGGAGTGTACAGGGATTGGGTCAGCCCCAGCATTTT | CAWSVQGLGQPQHF
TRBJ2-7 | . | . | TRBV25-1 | TGTGCCAGCAGTGAATCGGGCGAGCAGTACTTC | CASSESGEQYF
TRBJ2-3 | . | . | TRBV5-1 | TGCGCCAGCGGATCTCAGGGGGGTGTAGATACGCAGTATTTT | CASGSQGGVDTQYF
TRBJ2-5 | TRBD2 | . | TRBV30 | TGTGCCTGGAGCCCCCTCCTTAATAGCGGGGGCGGGGAGACCCAGTACTTC | CAWSPLLNSGGGETQYF
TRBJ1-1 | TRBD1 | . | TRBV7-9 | TGTGCCAGCAGGCCCAGGACAGGGGTGAACACTGAAGCTTTCTTT | CASRPRTGVNTEAFF
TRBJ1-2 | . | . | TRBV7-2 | TGTGCCAGCAGCCCCCGACGGGAACGTGCCTACACCTTC | CASSPRRERAYTF
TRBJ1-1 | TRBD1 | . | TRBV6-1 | TGTGCCACGCAGGGACAGTACACTGAAGCTTTCTTT | CATQGQYTEAFF
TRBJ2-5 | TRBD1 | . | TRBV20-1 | TGCAGTGGACAGGGTCGAGAGACCCAGTACTTC | CSGQGRETQYF